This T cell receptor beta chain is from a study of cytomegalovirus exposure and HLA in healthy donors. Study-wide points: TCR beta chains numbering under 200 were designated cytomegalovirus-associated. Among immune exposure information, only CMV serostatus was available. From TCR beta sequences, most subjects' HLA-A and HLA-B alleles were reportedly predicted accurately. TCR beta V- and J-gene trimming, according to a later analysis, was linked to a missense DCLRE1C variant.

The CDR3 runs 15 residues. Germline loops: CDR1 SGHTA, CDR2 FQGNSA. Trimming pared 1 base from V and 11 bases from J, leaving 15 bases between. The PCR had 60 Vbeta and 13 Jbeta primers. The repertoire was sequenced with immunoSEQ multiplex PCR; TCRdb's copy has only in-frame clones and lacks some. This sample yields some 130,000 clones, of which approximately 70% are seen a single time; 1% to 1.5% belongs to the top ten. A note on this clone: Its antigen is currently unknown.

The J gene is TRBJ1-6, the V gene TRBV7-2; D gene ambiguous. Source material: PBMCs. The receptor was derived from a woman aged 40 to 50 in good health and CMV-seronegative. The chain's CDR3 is CASSLDWPRGPPLHF. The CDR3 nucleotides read TGTGCCAGCAGCTTAGACTGGCCACGTGGGCCACCCCTCCACTTT.